This T cell receptor beta chain was captured in a study of tissue T cells after allogeneic stem cell transplantation. Data came from immunoSEQ multiplex PCR; TCRdb stores just in-frame clones and leaves some out. The sample records about 21,000 clones, 55% to 80% being singletons. The CDR3 has 13 amino acids. CDR1 and CDR2 (germline): FNHDT, SITEND (reference sequence). V lost 6 bases and J lost 6; bases outside the gene matches: 6. Study-level results: Few T cell clones were shared across patients, but motif clusters showed tissue-specific shared signatures. Limitations included a small, clinically heterogeneous cohort and limited sampling depth. Only a limited share of tissue TCRs appeared in blood or spleen. TCR repertoires tracked anatomic similarity, regardless of disease or transplant status.

This clone turned up a few times. As yet, its antigen is unknown. Gene names follow the mouse nomenclature. The sequenced fragment ends 1 residue before the CDR3 boundary, so the rest is inferred from the germline J gene. The V call is TRBV19, the J call TRBJ2-7; 10 bases are shared with TRBD2. Source material: spleen. The TCR sequence derives from a female BALB/c mouse in good health. For this strain, the MHC haplotype corresponds to H2-d. CDR3 sequence: CASKETGGFEQYF. The sequenced CDR3 bases are TGTGCCAGCAAGGAGACTGGGGGGTTTGAACAGTAC. Based on the CDR3 plus reference TRBV19 and TRBJ2-7, the full variable domain is GGIITQTPKFLIGQEGQKLTLKCQQNFNHDTMYWYRQDSGKGLRLIYYSITENDLQKGDLSEGYDASREKKSSFSLTVTSAQKNEMAVFLCASKETGGFEQYFGPGTRLTVL.